The rows below give T cell receptor beta chains drawn from one sample of a study of breast tumors, draining lymph nodes, adjacent tissues. One entry per CDR3 protein, called by TCRdb with MiXCR from the multiplex PCR reads. The sample holds approximately 170,000 distinct CDR3 sequences; 25% to 40% are singletons and the top ten take roughly 4.3%. The sample was axillary lymph node tissue. These receptor sequences come from a female donor with breast cancer. Some clones in this sample may be carry-over from other donors' samples. Both conserved end residues are trimmed from each CDR3. The order of the fields is J gene, CDR3 length, V gene, CDR3 protein.

J gene: TRBJ2-7; CDR3 length: 13; V gene: TRBV6-2/TRBV6-3; CDR3 protein: ASRPSGTASREQY
J gene: TRBJ2-3; CDR3 length: 11; V gene: TRBV7-2; CDR3 protein: ASSFSGTDTQY
J gene: TRBJ2-7; CDR3 length: 12; V gene: TRBV18; CDR3 protein: ASSPDTFSYEQY
J gene: TRBJ2-7; CDR3 length: 10; V gene: TRBV29-1; CDR3 protein: SVETDSYEQY
J gene: TRBJ1-2; CDR3 length: 13; V gene: TRBV20-1; CDR3 protein: SATFRAGANYGYT
J gene: TRBJ1-2; CDR3 length: 10; V gene: TRBV11-3; CDR3 protein: ASSFRDYGYT
J gene: TRBJ2-7; CDR3 length: 12; V gene: TRBV7-2; CDR3 protein: ASSLDRGVDEQY
J gene: TRBJ2-1; CDR3 length: 15; V gene: TRBV7-9; CDR3 protein: ASSPTQTGPTNYEQF
J gene: TRBJ2-3; CDR3 length: 12; V gene: TRBV20-1; CDR3 protein: SASVRGAGDTQY
J gene: TRBJ2-7; CDR3 length: 14; V gene: TRBV5-8; CDR3 protein: ASSYATGTTNYEQY
J gene: TRBJ2-3; CDR3 length: 15; V gene: TRBV7-9; CDR3 protein: ASSPGLAGENTDPQY
J gene: TRBJ1-1; CDR3 length: 11; V gene: TRBV20-1; CDR3 protein: SAVTGVYAEAF
J gene: TRBJ1-4; CDR3 length: 10; V gene: TRBV2; CDR3 protein: ASSDTSEKLF
J gene: TRBJ1-2; CDR3 length: 14; V gene: TRBV7-9; CDR3 protein: ASSFPVGDRDYGYT
J gene: TRBJ2-7; CDR3 length: 11; V gene: TRBV19; CDR3 protein: ASSISLEVMQY
J gene: TRBJ2-1; CDR3 length: 13; V gene: TRBV7-3; CDR3 protein: AGSLSRDRVFEQF
J gene: TRBJ2-3; CDR3 length: 18; V gene: TRBV20-1; CDR3 protein: SAPKNPPGLAGGRTDTQY
J gene: TRBJ2-3; CDR3 length: 14; V gene: TRBV10-2; CDR3 protein: ASSVSRAGSTDTQY
J gene: TRBJ2-1; CDR3 length: 13; V gene: TRBV19; CDR3 protein: ASKSGTNLYNEQF
J gene: TRBJ1-5; CDR3 length: 12; V gene: TRBV5-8; CDR3 protein: ASSWGQTDQPQH
J gene: TRBJ1-4; CDR3 length: 13; V gene: TRBV3-1; CDR3 protein: ASSGGTGGCEKLF
J gene: TRBJ2-1; CDR3 length: 13; V gene: TRBV24-1; CDR3 protein: ATSVERDRYNEQF
J gene: TRBJ2-7; CDR3 length: 13; V gene: TRBV2; CDR3 protein: ASSDPGDTAYEQY
J gene: TRBJ2-2; CDR3 length: 13; V gene: TRBV15; CDR3 protein: ATSNPGHNTGELF
J gene: TRBJ1-2; CDR3 length: 14; V gene: TRBV20-1; CDR3 protein: SARAGTASINYGYT
J gene: TRBJ2-1; CDR3 length: 13; V gene: TRBV7-9; CDR3 protein: ASSLAASSYNEQF
J gene: TRBJ2-5; CDR3 length: 14; V gene: TRBV5-1; CDR3 protein: TSSAGQGGLQETQY
J gene: TRBJ2-2; CDR3 length: 8; V gene: TRBV29-1; CDR3 protein: SVGDGELF
J gene: TRBJ2-7; CDR3 length: 11; V gene: TRBV7-9; CDR3 protein: ASSPDRDYEQY
J gene: TRBJ2-1; CDR3 length: 13; V gene: TRBV9; CDR3 protein: ASSARDSSYNEQF
J gene: TRBJ2-7; CDR3 length: 10; V gene: TRBV7-6; CDR3 protein: ASSLGLLEQY
J gene: TRBJ2-2; CDR3 length: 16; V gene: TRBV7-9; CDR3 protein: ASSSLAGGPLNTGELF
J gene: TRBJ2-2; CDR3 length: 16; V gene: TRBV13; CDR3 protein: ASSLVSGRAYGTGELF
J gene: TRBJ2-7; CDR3 length: 11; V gene: TRBV20-1; CDR3 protein: SAGDRESYEQY
J gene: TRBJ2-2; CDR3 length: 13; V gene: TRBV11-2; CDR3 protein: ASTRGGRVTGELF
J gene: TRBJ1-3; CDR3 length: 11; V gene: TRBV7-3; CDR3 protein: ASSYDTRSTIY
J gene: TRBJ2-2; CDR3 length: 11; V gene: TRBV12-3/TRBV12-4; CDR3 protein: ANGAPNTGELF
J gene: TRBJ1-3; CDR3 length: 12; V gene: TRBV6-1; CDR3 protein: ASSEDHSRDTIY
J gene: TRBJ1-2; CDR3 length: 11; V gene: TRBV2; CDR3 protein: ASRSGQGYGYT
J gene: TRBJ2-1; CDR3 length: 13; V gene: TRBV19; CDR3 protein: ASSPTGSSYNEQF
J gene: TRBJ2-1; CDR3 length: 17; V gene: TRBV7-6; CDR3 protein: ASSLRASGMTSSYNEQF
J gene: TRBJ1-4; CDR3 length: 13; V gene: TRBV5-1; CDR3 protein: ASSHVRRDLEKLF
J gene: TRBJ1-5; CDR3 length: 12; V gene: TRBV9; CDR3 protein: ASSVGLAGGSEH
J gene: TRBJ1-5; CDR3 length: 11; V gene: TRBV9; CDR3 protein: ASSESPEGPQH
J gene: TRBJ2-5; CDR3 length: 12; V gene: TRBV24-1; CDR3 protein: ATSDLGRGETQY
J gene: TRBJ2-7; CDR3 length: 12; V gene: TRBV28; CDR3 protein: ASSFKITSYEQY
J gene: TRBJ2-2; CDR3 length: 14; V gene: TRBV18; CDR3 protein: ASSRGTSGFTGELF
J gene: TRBJ1-2; CDR3 length: 15; V gene: TRBV24-1; CDR3 protein: ATSARSLDSYNYGYT
J gene: TRBJ2-1; CDR3 length: 12; V gene: TRBV30; CDR3 protein: AWYSGRGSNEQF
J gene: TRBJ1-3; CDR3 length: 13; V gene: TRBV7-6; CDR3 protein: ASSPPPDNRNTIY
J gene: TRBJ2-5; CDR3 length: 12; V gene: TRBV10-3; CDR3 protein: AISETAIGETQY
J gene: TRBJ2-7; CDR3 length: 13; V gene: TRBV11-2; CDR3 protein: ASSSAAGGSYEQY